This entry lists 24 T cell receptor beta chains sequenced from one sample in a study of T cell changes during pregnancy in multiple sclerosis. This table comes from immunoSEQ multiplex PCR, and its TCRdb copy is limited to in-frame clones, with some not included. The sample carries some 100,000 clones, 94% recorded once. The material sequenced was peripheral blood, taken before pregnancy. The receptors stem from a female donor with multiple sclerosis, enrolled in a pregnancy study.

The rearrangement joins TRBV19 to TRBJ1-1; no reliable D call. The CDR3 loop spans 12 amino acids. Trimming removed 3 bases from V and 4 bases from J, with 6 bases in between. CDR1 and CDR2 (germline): LNHDA, SQIVND (reference sequence). CDR3 protein: CASSMYTTEAFF. In DNA form, the CDR3 reads TGTGCCAGTAGTATGTACACCACTGAAGCTTTCTTT.

The gene calls are TRBV19 and TRBJ2-1, with TRBD1 identical over 7 bases. Germline lookup yields CDR1 LNHDA and CDR2 SQIVND (reference sequence). With V trimmed by 10 bases and J by 5 bases, 11 bases remained unmatched. This CDR3 contains 14 residues. The CDR3 DNA follows: TGTGCCACCGCGCCGGGACAGACAAACAATGAGCAGTTCTTC. It specifies CATAPGQTNNEQFF.

This chain uses TRBV7-3 with TRBJ2-2; 12 bases agree with TRBD2. CDR3 length equals 16 residues. The V gene's germline CDR1 is SGHTA and CDR2 FQGTGA. The trim removed 5 bases at V and 7 bases at J, leaving 8 bases unmatched. CDR3 in DNA: TGTGCCAGCAGCCCGACTAGCGGGAGTGGGCTCGGGGAGCTGTTTTTT. It translates to CASSPTSGSGLGELFF. The entire variable domain, with the rest obtained from reference TRBV7-3 and TRBJ2-2, is as follows: GAGVSQTPSNKVTEKGKYVELRCDPISGHTALYWYRQSLGQGPEFLIYFQGTGAADDSGLPNDRFFAVRPEGSVSTLKIQRTERGDSAVYLCASSPTSGSGLGELFFGEGSRLTVL.

J is TRBJ2-7 and V is TRBV6-1; weak D call: TRBD2 (5 bases). The V gene lost 7 bases and the J gene lost 2 bases, with 12 bases spanning the gap. CDR1 and CDR2 (germline): MNHNS, SASEGT. The CDR3 has 13 amino acids. The CDR3 loop is CASIAAGPYEQYF. In nucleotides, the CDR3 is TGTGCCAGCATAGCCGCGGGCCCCTACGAGCAGTACTTC.

This chain uses TRBV7-2 with TRBJ1-2; D unresolved. V lost 1 base and J lost 3, with 9 bases in between. The CDR3 runs to 14 residues. CDR1 is SGHTA, CDR2 FQGNSA, per germline. The CDR3 DNA follows: TGTGCCAGCAGCTTAGAAGGAGGTGACTATGGCTACACCTTC. Translating gives CASSLEGGDYGYTF.

The chain is built from TRBV6-6 and TRBJ2-5, with 7 bases identical to TRBD2. The CDR3 is 14 residues long. CDR1 and CDR2 (germline): MNHNY, SVGAGI (reference sequence). V trimming: 5 bases; J trimming: 2 bases; junction bases outside the gene matches: 5. CDR3 sequence (DNA): TGTGCCAGCAGTACGGGGGGACGGCAAGAGACCCAGTACTTC. Its protein product is CASSTGGRQETQYF.

This chain links TRBV25-1 with TRBJ2-2, with D possibly matching TRBD1 (5 bases). The CDR3 is 16 residues long. V lost 5 bases and J lost 7, with 20 bases in between. CDR1 and CDR2 from the germline V gene are MGHDK and SYGVNS. CDR3 sequence reads: CASSQSGAGHNGELFF. The CDR3 coding sequence is TGTGCCAGCAGTCAAAGTGGCGCAGGACATAACGGGGAGCTGTTTTTT.

This clone was recorded once. The chain is built from TRBV6-5 and TRBJ1-1; no clear D. Germline lookup yields CDR1 MNHEY and CDR2 SVGAGI. The CDR3 length is 13 residues. V was trimmed by 7 bases and J by 3 bases, leaving 12 bases between them. The CDR3 sequence is CASTGGWDTEAFF. In DNA, the CDR3 is TGTGCCAGCACCGGAGGGTGGGACACTGAAGCTTTCTTT.

The rearrangement joins TRBV5-1 to TRBJ1-3; D remains ambiguous. Trimming shortened V by 0 bases and J by 0 bases, and 10 bases separated the two germline ends. The CDR3 sequence is 16 residues long. Germline CDR1 is SGHRS and CDR2 is YFSETQ. CDR3 coding DNA: TGCGCCAGCAGCTTGGGACATACGAGCTCTGGAAACACCATATATTTT. This gives the protein CASSLGHTSSGNTIYF. Combining the CDR3 with reference TRBV5-1 and TRBJ1-3 gives the whole variable domain KAGVTQTPRYLIKTRGQQVTLSCSPISGHRSVSWYQQTPGQGLQFLFEYFSETQRNKGNFPGRFSGRQFSNSRSEMNVSTLELGDSALYLCASSLGHTSSGNTIYFGEGSWLTVV.

V usage is TRBV6-6 and J usage is TRBJ2-7; maybe TRBD2 (6 bases). The CDR3 runs 14 residues. Per the germline V gene, CDR1 is MNHNY and CDR2 is SVGAGI (reference sequence). With 5 bases removed from V and 6 bases from J, the gap between germline ends came to 17 bases. The CDR3 region is CASSMGGAPGEQYF. The CDR3 nucleotides read TGTGCCAGCAGTATGGGGGGAGCCCCAGGCGAGCAGTACTTC.

The chain employs TRBV6-5 and TRBJ2-3, with a weak D call TRBD1 (5 bases). The CDR3 contains 15 residues. Germline CDR1 reads MNHEY; CDR2 reads SVGAGI. V shed 2 bases and J shed 0 bases, with 9 bases lying between them. The CDR3 nucleotides read TGTGCCAGCAGTTACCAGACAGCTAGCACAGATACGCAGTATTTT. The encoded protein is CASSYQTASTDTQYF.

This clone was seen a few times. V usage is TRBV6-6 and J usage is TRBJ2-7, with 7 positions matching TRBD1. V dropped 2 bases and J dropped 5; count of bases not matched to a gene: 6. Germline assignment: CDR1 MNHNY and CDR2 SVGAGI (reference sequence). This CDR3 region has 14 residues. CDR3 sequence: CASSYVGQSNEQYF. CDR3 nucleotides: TGTGCCAGCAGTTACGTGGGACAGTCAAACGAGCAGTACTTC.

The V call is TRBV6-1, the J call TRBJ1-5; D not certain. Trimming left V 1 base short and J 0 bases short, with 7 bases between. The CDR3 totals 15 residues. Germline CDR1 MNHNS, CDR2 SASEGT. The CDR3 is CASSEGAFSNQPQHF. The CDR3 region has the DNA TGTGCCAGCAGTGAAGGGGCATTTAGCAATCAGCCCCAGCATTTT.

The rearrangement links TRBV28 to TRBJ2-3, with a possible D match to TRBD2 (7 bases). Germline V gene lookup returns CDR1 MDHEN and CDR2 SYDVKM. V lost 3 bases, J lost 4 bases, and 23 bases lay in between. This CDR3 contains 18 residues. CDR3 residues: CASSLWDTLQRGADTQYF. CDR3 DNA: TGTGCCAGCAGTTTGTGGGACACCCTTCAACGGGGGGCAGATACGCAGTATTTT.

The J gene is TRBJ1-1, the V gene TRBV15; D might be TRBD1 (5 bases). Trimming removed 6 bases from V and 10 bases from J, with 12 bases in between. The germline CDR1 and CDR2 sequences are LNHNV and YYDKDF (reference sequence). This CDR3 has 11 residues. CDR3 loop: CATSWRGIAFF. CDR3 DNA sequence: TGTGCCACCAGTTGGAGGGGCATAGCTTTCTTT. Supplemented by reference TRBV15 and TRBJ1-1, the full variable domain reads DAMVIQNPRYQVTQFGKPVTLSCSQTLNHNVMYWYQQKSSQAPKLLFHYYDKDFNNEADTPDNFQSRRPNTSFCFLDIRSPGLGDTAMYLCATSWRGIAFFGQGTRLTVV.

The V and J genes are TRBV30 and TRBJ2-1, with 8 positions matching TRBD2. The V gene's germline CDR1 is GTSNPN and CDR2 SVGIG (reference sequence). The V gene end was trimmed by 3 bases and the J gene end by 10 bases; junction bases not matched to a gene: 14. CDR3 length equals 15 residues. CDR3 nucleotide sequence: TGTGCCTGGAGCCGAGGGACTAGTACGGGAAACGAGCAGTTCTTC. Protein product: CAWSRGTSTGNEQFF.

To note about this clone: The CDR3 ends on some other residue instead of the conserved phenylalanine or tryptophan, so this is likely a read error. Because the CDR3's place on the DNA is in doubt, the DNA is left out and the CDR3 is given as listed by TCRdb. The CDR3 sequence is CASRGGIRL. The rearrangement uses TRBV27 and TRBJ1-2. Germline CDR1 and CDR2: MNHEY and SMNVEV (reference sequence). The CDR3 region is 9 residues in length, termini included.

This sequence joins TRBV19 and TRBJ2-7, with 7 bases that match TRBD2. CDR3 length equals 15 residues. The V gene end was trimmed by 6 bases and the J gene end by 3 bases; junction bases not matched to a gene: 11. Germline V gives CDR1 LNHDA, CDR2 SQIVND (reference sequence). CDR3 sequence reads: CASRRSPSGDYEQYF. CDR3 bases: TGTGCCAGTAGGAGATCTCCTAGCGGAGACTACGAGCAGTACTTC.

CDR3 in amino acids: CASSLGRAYEQYF. CDR3 nucleotides: TGTGCCAGCAGTTTAGGGAGGGCCTACGAGCAGTACTTC. The genes are TRBV27 and TRBJ2-7; TRBD2 matches at 7 bases. This CDR3 comprises 13 residues. Germline lookup yields CDR1 MNHEY and CDR2 SMNVEV (reference sequence). V lost 2 bases to trimming and J lost 2 bases; unmatched junction nucleotides: 0.

The J gene is TRBJ2-7, the V gene TRBV5-4; the D gene is possibly TRBD2 (5 bases). The CDR3 extends over 13 amino acids. CDR1 and CDR2 from the germline V gene are SGHNT and YYREEE (reference sequence). V was pared by 0 bases and J by 4 bases, with 8 bases between. Written as DNA, the CDR3 is TGTGCCAGCAGCTTGGCCCGGGGTTACGAGCAGTACTTC. Protein: CASSLARGYEQYF.

CDR3 residues: CASSLGRSLSGNTIYF. CDR3 DNA: TGCGCCAGCAGCTTGGGGCGGTCCCTATCTGGAAACACCATATATTTT. This sequence joins TRBV5-1 and TRBJ1-3; the D is unclear. CDR3 size: 16 residues. The V and J ends lost 0 bases and 1 base respectively, with 11 bases between them. Germline V gene data show CDR1 as SGHRS and CDR2 as YFSETQ.

This clone has more than one count but fewer than ten. The CDR3 sequence: CASSQTYMNTEAFF. The DNA of the CDR3 is TGTGCCAGCTCACAGACTTACATGAACACTGAAGCTTTCTTT. The chain combines TRBV18 with TRBJ1-1; D unclear. The CDR3 loop spans 14 amino acids. Germline V CDR1 and CDR2: KGHSH, LQKENI. V was pared by 4 bases and J by 0 bases, with 9 bases between. The entire variable domain, with the rest obtained from reference TRBV18 and TRBJ1-1, is as follows: NAGVMQNPRHLVRRRGQEARLRCSPMKGHSHVYWYRQLPEEGLKFMVYLQKENIIDESGMPKERFSAEFPKEGPSILRIQQVVRGDSAAYFCASSQTYMNTEAFFGQGTRLTVV.

The chain recombines TRBV4-1 with TRBJ2-7; D gene unclear. The ends were cut back, 0 bases at V and 3 bases at J, with 12 bases in the middle. The CDR3 has 15 amino acids. Germline V CDR1 and CDR2: MGHRA, YSYEKL. CDR3 sequence reads: CASSQDFSLNYEQYF. Here the CDR3 DNA reads TGCGCCAGCAGCCAAGATTTCAGTTTAAACTACGAGCAGTACTTC.

This CDR3 reads CASSESPGTEAFF. CDR3 in DNA: TGCGCCAGCAGTGAGTCCCCAGGCACTGAAGCTTTCTTT. The chain carries TRBV10-1 and TRBJ1-1; D not resolved. The CDR3 runs to 13 residues. V lost 0 bases and J lost 4, with 6 bases in between. Germline V lookup: CDR1 WNHNN, CDR2 SYGVQD (reference sequence).